This paragraph covers one TCR beta chain sequence. Its antigen is not identified. These data are taken from a study of T-cell memory formation after mild COVID-19. Study context: In these data, TCR clusters were largely donor specific. Study observations and caveats: The SARS-CoV-2 specificity of second-wave clones reaching peak at day 37 remained unverified. Contracting CD4+ clones sat mainly in CM and EM; CD8+ in EMRA.

V lost 1 base to trimming and J lost 0 bases; unmatched junction nucleotides: 6. This CDR3 comprises 16 residues. Germline V lookup: CDR1 SGHRS, CDR2 YFSETQ. 5'RACE primed from the constant segment yielded TCR alpha and TCR beta cDNA libraries bearing sample barcodes and UMIs. TCRdb itself ran the 5' RACE reads through MiXCR, one entry per CDR3 protein. The table records 350,000 to 550,000 distinct CDR3 sequences, around 17% of them present only once. The sequence derives from a man between 18 and 35 years old who had mild COVID-19 (a few samples of this study predate the infection). Cell type and time point are not known. The material sequenced was PBMCs or a T cell subset sorted from them (not recorded which). The chain joins TRBV5-1 to TRBJ2-5; 7 nucleotides align to TRBD2. CDR3 nucleotides: TGCGCCAGCAGCTTGAGGGCTAGCGGTAACCAAGAGACCCAGTACTTC. It specifies CASSLRASGNQETQYF.